One and the same sample provided the 17 T cell receptor beta chains below, sequenced in a study of blood T cell repertoires in COVID-19. Sequencing was performed with immunoSEQ multiplex PCR; in TCRdb, only in-frame clones are kept and a portion is missing. The sample records about 88,000 clones, about 88% being singletons. Sequencing was carried out using peripheral blood. All receptors derive from a woman over 75 with acute or convalescent COVID-19.

This chain links TRBV6-5 with TRBJ1-2; the D is unclear. This CDR3 contains 12 residues. V lost 7 bases, J lost 3 bases, and 9 bases lay in between. Germline V gene sequence: CDR1 MNHEY, CDR2 SVGAGI. For the CDR3, the DNA is TGTGCCAGCAACCCAGGCCACTATGGCTACACCTTC. Translation: CASNPGHYGYTF.

The chain has TRBV7-9 and TRBJ2-1; a possible D gene is TRBD2 (6 bases). Germline V CDR1 and CDR2: SEHNR, FQNEAQ (reference sequence). The CDR3 is made up of 17 amino acids. Trimming shortened V by 5 bases and J by 3 bases, and 20 bases separated the two germline ends. In DNA form, the CDR3 reads TGTGCCAGCAGCCCTGGGGGGTATAGCGGAGTCTACAATGAGCAGTTCTTC. Encoded protein: CASSPGGYSGVYNEQFF. The entire variable domain, with the rest obtained from reference TRBV7-9 and TRBJ2-1, is as follows: DTGVSQNPRHKITKRGQNVTFRCDPISEHNRLYWYRQTLGQGPEFLTYFQNEAQLEKSRLLSDRFSAERPKGSFSTLEIQRTEQGDSAMYLCASSPGGYSGVYNEQFFGPGTRLTVL.

The rearrangement joins TRBV11-3 to TRBJ1-1; D remains unclear. The CDR3 is 13 amino acids. Germline-derived CDR1 and CDR2 are SGHNT and YENEEA. Trimming shortened V by 6 bases and J by 0 bases, and 8 bases separated the two germline ends. This CDR3 is CASSSGMNTEAFF. In nucleotides, the CDR3 is TGTGCCAGCAGTTCGGGGATGAACACTGAAGCTTTCTTT.

The CDR3 is CASSLRPGQPSPLHF. The DNA for the CDR3 is TGTGCCAGCAGCCTTCGCCCGGGACAGCCTTCACCCCTCCACTTT. The chain carries TRBV3-1 (or the pseudogene TRBV3-2) and TRBJ1-6, with TRBD1 identical over 7 bases. This CDR3 comprises 15 residues. The J segment lost 9 bases and the V segment lost 4 bases, leaving 9 bases of the junction unmatched. Germline V gives CDR1 LGHDT, CDR2 YNNKEL (reference sequence).

This clone occurred once. V gene TRBV12-3 or TRBV12-4 combines with J gene TRBJ1-3; D gene uncertain. CDR3 length equals 11 residues. The ends were cut back, 5 bases at V and 10 bases at J, with 9 bases in the middle. The CDR3 region has the DNA TGTGCCAGCAGTCCCGGTTGGACCATATATTTT. Encoded protein: CASSPGWTIYF.

The CDR3 sequence is CASSDSRTSGTSTDTQYF. As DNA, the CDR3 is TGTGCCAGCAGTGATTCCCGGACTAGCGGTACTAGCACAGATACGCAGTATTTT. The chain recombines TRBV25-1 with TRBJ2-3; TRBD2 matches at 10 bases. Germline-derived CDR1 and CDR2 are MGHDK and SYGVNS. This CDR3 contains 18 residues. V shed 3 bases and J 0 bases; nucleotides not matched to a gene: 9. The whole variable domain, remainder taken from reference TRBV25-1 and TRBJ2-3, is EADIYQTPRYLVIGTGKKITLECSQTMGHDKMYWYQQDPGMELHLIHYSYGVNSTEKGDLSSESTVSRIRTEHFPLTLESARPSHTSQYLCASSDSRTSGTSTDTQYFGPGTRLTVL.

The V and J genes are TRBV30 and TRBJ2-5, with 9 bases identical to TRBD2. The CDR3 extends over 17 amino acids. Germline trimming cut 1 base from V and 1 base from J; bases unmatched to any gene: 10. CDR1 GTSNPN and CDR2 SVGIG come from the germline V gene (reference sequence). The CDR3 loop is CAWSGTPLTSGQETQYF. The DNA of the CDR3 is TGTGCCTGGAGTGGAACCCCCCTGACTAGCGGCCAAGAGACCCAGTACTTC.

V gene TRBV30 combines with J gene TRBJ1-4; TRBD1 is a possible D gene (5 bases). Germline V gives CDR1 GTSNPN, CDR2 SVGIG (reference sequence). This CDR3 is built from 15 residues. Deletions cut 5 bases from V and 3 bases from J, with 16 bases between. This CDR3 reads CAWGLLGAANEKLFF. The CDR3 DNA reads TGTGCCTGGGGGCTCCTAGGGGCGGCTAATGAAAAACTGTTTTTT.

V gene TRBV2 combines with J gene TRBJ1-5, with 8 bases aligning to TRBD1. The CDR3 has 12 amino acids. Germline V gives CDR1 SNHLY, CDR2 FYNNEI. Germline trimming cut 6 bases from V and 7 bases from J; bases unmatched to any gene: 2. The CDR3 region has the DNA TGTGCCAGCAGGGACAGGGAACAGCCCCAGCATTTT. It codes for CASRDREQPQHF.

The chain has TRBV4-1 and TRBJ2-1; 14 bases agree with TRBD2. CDR1 and CDR2 (germline): MGHRA, YSYEKL. The CDR3 is made up of 16 amino acids. V lost 4 bases to trimming and J lost 7 bases; unmatched junction nucleotides: 6. CDR3: CASSPRLAGGVNEQFF. CDR3 nucleotides: TGCGCCAGCAGCCCCCGACTAGCGGGGGGGGTGAATGAGCAGTTCTTC.

This chain joins TRBV9 and TRBJ2-5; 11 bases line up with TRBD2. This CDR3 is 17 amino acids long. Looked up from germline, CDR1 is SGDLS and CDR2 is YYNGEE. V shed 0 bases, J shed 5 bases, and the junction held 9 bases outside the gene matches. CDR3 residues: CASSVVGVAGGHETQYF. The CDR3 DNA reads TGTGCCAGCAGCGTAGTGGGAGTAGCGGGGGGGCATGAGACCCAGTACTTC. The entire variable domain, with the rest obtained from reference TRBV9 and TRBJ2-5, is as follows: DSGVTQTPKHLITATGQRVTLRCSPRSGDLSVYWYQQSLDQGLQFLIQYYNGEERAKGNILERFSAQQFPDLHSELNLSSLELGDSALYFCASSVVGVAGGHETQYFGPGTRLLVL.

This chain joins TRBV27 and TRBJ2-3; 7 nucleotides agree with TRBD1. CDR1 is MNHEY, CDR2 SMNVEV, per germline (reference sequence). V shed 0 bases and J 5 bases; nucleotides not matched to a gene: 8. This CDR3 region has 16 residues. The DNA of the CDR3 is TGTGCCAGCAGTTTATCGACAGGGATGGTAGGAGATACGCAGTATTTT. Translation gives CASSLSTGMVGDTQYF.

This clone was counted only a few times. The CDR3 DNA is TGTGCCAGTAGTATCCGGCAGGGCCGTGCTAACTATGGCTACACCTTC. Its translation: CASSIRQGRANYGYTF. The chain is built from TRBV19 and TRBJ1-2, with D possibly TRBD1 on 5 matching bases. Per the germline V gene, CDR1 is LNHDA and CDR2 is SQIVND (reference sequence). This CDR3 comprises 16 residues. V lost 3 bases and J lost 0, with 14 bases in between.

The chain is built from TRBV6-5 and TRBJ2-7; 7 nucleotides align to TRBD1. The CDR3 runs to 15 residues. Per the germline V gene, CDR1 is MNHEY and CDR2 is SVGAGI. With 2 bases clipped from V and 5 bases from J, the junction kept 9 bases outside the gene matches. This chain's CDR3 is CASSYSPGGGNEQYF. Here the CDR3 DNA reads TGTGCCAGCAGTTACAGTCCAGGGGGTGGCAACGAGCAGTACTTC.

This clone was seen only a few times. The rearrangement joins TRBV19 to TRBJ2-7; 10 bases are shared with TRBD1. CDR3 size: 14 residues. V lost 6 bases, J lost 3 bases, and 5 bases stayed unmatched. The germline V gene has CDR1 LNHDA and CDR2 SQIVND (reference sequence). The CDR3: CASRRGTGVYEQYF. Written as DNA, the CDR3 is TGTGCCAGTAGGAGAGGGACAGGGGTCTACGAGCAGTACTTC. Drawing the rest from reference TRBV19 and TRBJ2-7, the complete variable domain is DGGITQSPKYLFRKEGQNVTLSCEQNLNHDAMYWYRQDPGQGLRLIYYSQIVNDFQKGDIAEGYSVSREKKESFPLTVTSAQKNPTAFYLCASRRGTGVYEQYFGPGTRLTVT.

This clone was observed a handful of times. The rearrangement links TRBV6-5 to TRBJ1-5, with 8 bases matching TRBD1. This CDR3 region has 15 residues. Germline trimming cut 2 bases from V and 6 bases from J; bases unmatched to any gene: 6. The germline CDR1 and CDR2 sequences are MNHEY and SVGAGI. CDR3 nucleotides: TGTGCCAGCAGTTACGGACAGGGATCAGCTCAGCCCCAGCATTTT. Encoded protein: CASSYGQGSAQPQHF.

The chain uses TRBV25-1 and TRBJ1-1; D gene uncertain. Germline V CDR1 and CDR2: MGHDK, SYGVNS. The V and J ends lost 2 bases and 1 base respectively, with 8 bases between them. This CDR3 spans 14 amino acids. The CDR3 DNA is TGTGCCAGCAGTGAACGTGAAGCGAACACTGAAGCTTTCTTT. This gives the protein CASSEREANTEAFF.